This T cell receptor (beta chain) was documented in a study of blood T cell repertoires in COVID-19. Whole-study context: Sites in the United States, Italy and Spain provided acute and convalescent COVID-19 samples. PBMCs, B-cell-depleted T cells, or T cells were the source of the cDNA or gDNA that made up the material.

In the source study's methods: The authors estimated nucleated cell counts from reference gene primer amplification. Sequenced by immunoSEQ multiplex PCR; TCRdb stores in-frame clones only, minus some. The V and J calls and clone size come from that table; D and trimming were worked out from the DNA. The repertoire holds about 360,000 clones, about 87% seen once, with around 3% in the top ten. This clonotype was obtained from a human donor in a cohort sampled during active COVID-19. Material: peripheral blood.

CDR3 amino acids: CASSQDLAGGQGDTQYF. The CDR3 nucleotides read TGTGCCAGCAGCCAAGACCTAGCGGGGGGGCAGGGAGATACGCAGTATTTT. The J gene is TRBJ2-3, the V gene TRBV3-1 (or the pseudogene TRBV3-2); 12 bases fit TRBD2. The V gene end was trimmed by 0 bases and the J gene end by 5 bases; junction bases not matched to a gene: 6. Germline CDR1 and CDR2: LGHDT and YNNKEL (reference sequence). The CDR3 totals 17 residues.